The 23 T cell receptor beta chains presented below share a single source sample, sequenced in a study of shared clonotypes between healthy human individuals. Method: immunoSEQ multiplex PCR; TCRdb's copy keeps in-frame clones and lacks some. The sample has about 2.3 million clones; 85% to 95% are singletons. Sequenced: naive CD4+ T cells from PBMCs. Subset given: CD45RA+ positively selected. The source of these receptors is a young man in good health. Some clones in this sample may be carry-over from other donors' samples.

This clone has just one count. V is TRBV5-1 and J is TRBJ2-7; D possibly matches TRBD1 or TRBD2 (5 bases each). The V gene's germline CDR1 is SGHRS and CDR2 YFSETQ. The CDR3 runs 14 residues. V was cut by 7 bases and J by 3 bases, with 17 bases left in between. Here the CDR3 reads CASRRDGSYYEQYF. Here the CDR3 DNA reads TGCGCCAGCCGCCGGGACGGCTCATACTACGAGCAGTACTTC.

Only one count was recorded for this clone. V is TRBV6-5 and J is TRBJ2-3, with 13 bases that match TRBD2. This CDR3 has 15 amino acids. From germline, CDR1 is MNHEY and CDR2 SVGAGI. The junction had 8 bases not matched to a gene; V was cut back by 6 bases and J by 8 bases. For the CDR3, the DNA is TGTGCCAGCAGCCCACTAGCGGGAGGGCCTCCTACGCAGTATTTT. It codes for CASSPLAGGPPTQYF.

This chain uses TRBV18 with TRBJ1-4, with D tentatively TRBD1 (5 bases). The V end lost 1 base, the J end lost 5 bases, and 17 bases lay between the germline ends. The germline V gene encodes CDR1 KGHSH and CDR2 LQKENI. The CDR3 extends over 17 amino acids. The CDR3 here is CASSPRTLAEGNEKLFF. The DNA for the CDR3 is TGTGCCAGCTCACCACGAACCCTCGCAGAGGGGAATGAAAAACTGTTTTTT.

V is TRBV28 and J is TRBJ2-7; 8 bases are shared with TRBD2. CDR3 length: 14 residues. The V and J ends lost 7 bases and 2 bases, in that order; junction bases with no gene match: 7. Germline V gene sequence: CDR1 MDHEN, CDR2 SYDVKM. For the CDR3, the DNA is TGTGCCAGCACTGGCGGGAGGATCACCTACGAGCAGTACTTC. Protein: CASTGGRITYEQYF.

V gene TRBV7-2 combines with J gene TRBJ1-1, with no clear D. Germline V gene data show CDR1 as SGHTA and CDR2 as FQGNSA. The CDR3 is 16 residues long. V lost 5 bases and J lost 1, with 17 bases in between. The CDR3 sequence is CASSPRYKLRNTEAFF. The DNA of the CDR3 is TGTGCCAGCAGCCCCCGGTATAAGCTCCGGAACACTGAAGCTTTCTTT.

The V gene is TRBV28, the J gene TRBJ2-4; D not resolved. The germline V gene encodes CDR1 MDHEN and CDR2 SYDVKM. The CDR3 sequence is 18 residues long. Trimming took 6 bases from V and 1 from J, leaving 22 bases between them. This CDR3 reads CASRLTRTGAGAKNIQYF. The CDR3 DNA sequence: TGTGCCAGCAGACTCACACGGACGGGCGCTGGGGCCAAAAACATTCAGTACTTC.

On this clone: Other DNA sequences from this sample encode an identical CDR3 as well. The chain combines TRBV28 with TRBJ2-3; D call uncertain. The germline V gene has CDR1 MDHEN and CDR2 SYDVKM. Trimming pared 3 bases from V and 0 bases from J, leaving 7 bases between. There are 14 residues in the CDR3. Written as DNA, the CDR3 is TGTGCCAGCAGTTTTGGCGGAAGCACAGATACGCAGTATTTT. It specifies CASSFGGSTDTQYF.

V is TRBV4-2 and J is TRBJ2-7; the match to TRBD2 covers 8 bases. The germline gives CDR1 LGHNA, CDR2 YNFKEQ. Trimming at V came to 2 bases and at J to 0 bases, leaving 3 bases not matched to a gene. The CDR3 loop spans 15 amino acids. The CDR3 DNA is TGTGCCAGCAGCCAAATAGCGGGACTCTCCTACGAGCAGTACTTC. Translating it yields CASSQIAGLSYEQYF.

The V call is TRBV18, the J call TRBJ1-1, with D uncertain. CDR1 KGHSH and CDR2 LQKENI come from the germline V gene. Trimming took off 8 bases at V and 5 bases at J, with 18 bases between the two ends. There are 14 residues in the CDR3. The CDR3 coding sequence is TGTGCCAGCAACCAAGTGGACGATGGGACTGAAGCTTTCTTT. It translates to CASNQVDDGTEAFF.

The CDR3 loop is CASSVAGTSGSHEQYF. CDR3 bases: TGTGCCAGCAGCGTAGCCGGGACTAGCGGGAGTCACGAGCAGTACTTC. The rearrangement links TRBV9 to TRBJ2-7; TRBD2 aligns across 14 bases. The ends lost 0 bases at V and 5 bases at J; junction bases unmatched: 4. The germline V gene encodes CDR1 SGDLS and CDR2 YYNGEE. CDR3 length: 16 amino acids. Combining the CDR3 with reference TRBV9 and TRBJ2-7 gives the whole variable domain DSGVTQTPKHLITATGQRVTLRCSPRSGDLSVYWYQQSLDQGLQFLIQYYNGEERAKGNILERFSAQQFPDLHSELNLSSLELGDSALYFCASSVAGTSGSHEQYFGPGTRLTVT.

This clone has only one observation. V is TRBV18 and J is TRBJ2-1, with no clear D. The V end lost 4 bases, the J end lost 7 bases, and 11 bases lay between the germline ends. This CDR3 is 13 amino acids long. The V gene's germline CDR1 is KGHSH and CDR2 LQKENI. The CDR3 DNA reads as TGTGCCAGCTCACATGCCTCGGAGAATGAGCAGTTCTTC. This codes for CASSHASENEQFF. The entire variable domain, with the rest obtained from reference TRBV18 and TRBJ2-1, is as follows: NAGVMQNPRHLVRRRGQEARLRCSPMKGHSHVYWYRQLPEEGLKFMVYLQKENIIDESGMPKERFSAEFPKEGPSILRIQQVVRGDSAAYFCASSHASENEQFFGPGTRLTVL.

Concerning this clone itself: Other DNA sequences in this specimen translate into the identical CDR3. CDR3 region: CASSFGRYEQYF. CDR3 sequence (DNA): TGTGCCAGCAGTTTCGGCAGATACGAGCAGTACTTC. The chain uses TRBV28 and TRBJ2-7; no reliable D call. CDR3 length equals 12 residues. Germline V gene sequence: CDR1 MDHEN, CDR2 SYDVKM. Trimming shortened V by 3 bases and J by 4 bases, and 7 bases separated the two germline ends.

The gene calls are TRBV29-1 and TRBJ2-7, with D perhaps assigned TRBD1 or TRBD2 (5 bases each). The CDR3 contains 12 residues. The germline gives CDR1 SQVTM, CDR2 ANQGSEA. V was shortened by 3 bases and J by 5 bases, with 11 bases between the two germline ends. CDR3 amino acids: CSVDLGVDEQYF. In nucleotides, the CDR3 is TGCAGCGTTGATTTGGGGGTTGACGAGCAGTACTTC.

This clone turned up a few times. The J gene is TRBJ1-1, the V gene TRBV7-8; D call uncertain. The V gene lost 2 bases and the J gene lost 1 base, with 8 bases spanning the gap. The CDR3 contains 14 residues. Germline CDR1 is SGHVS and CDR2 is FQNEAQ. CDR3 sequence (DNA): TGTGCCAGCAGCTTACTGGCGGGGAACACTGAAGCTTTCTTT. Amino acids: CASSLLAGNTEAFF.

The gene calls are TRBV7-3 and TRBJ1-2, with D hard to call. CDR1 is SGHTA and CDR2 is FQGTGA in the germline V gene. The V end was cut by 5 bases, the J end by 0 bases, with 16 bases between. The CDR3 loop spans 16 amino acids. The CDR3 DNA reads TGTGCCAGCAGCCCAGACCACCTATATCCTAACTATGGCTACACCTTC. Amino acids: CASSPDHLYPNYGYTF.

The V gene is TRBV7-9, the J gene TRBJ1-3, with 8 bases aligning to TRBD1. CDR3 length: 16 amino acids. Germline V gene sequence: CDR1 SEHNR, CDR2 FQNEAQ (reference sequence). V shed 4 bases and J 3 bases; nucleotides not matched to a gene: 8. CDR3 residues: CASSSSRGRIGNTIYF. CDR3 DNA sequence: TGTGCCAGCAGCTCCTCCAGGGGGCGGATTGGAAACACCATATATTTT.

As regards this clone: The sample contains more than one DNA sequence encoding this CDR3. As DNA, the CDR3 is TGCGCCAGCAGCCCCGGGACAAGCTCCTACGAGCAGTACTTC. Translating gives CASSPGTSSYEQYF. This rearrangement joins TRBV5-1 to TRBJ2-7; the D gene is possibly TRBD1 (6 bases). V was pared by 4 bases and J by 0 bases, with 11 bases between. Per germline, CDR1 SGHRS and CDR2 YFSETQ. The CDR3 consists of 14 residues.

The chain uses TRBV18 and TRBJ1-1; D not resolved. This CDR3 is 13 amino acids long. The V end lost 6 bases, the J end lost 6 bases, and 14 bases lay between the germline ends. CDR1 is KGHSH and CDR2 is LQKENI in the germline V gene. The CDR3 reads CASSPSMGAEAFF. The CDR3 DNA follows: TGTGCCAGCTCGCCCAGTATGGGAGCTGAAGCTTTCTTT.

This sequence joins TRBV29-1 and TRBJ1-2, with 8 bases that match TRBD1. Trimming cost V 7 bases and J 6 bases; bases outside gene matches: 7. This CDR3 has 12 amino acids. Germline loops: CDR1 SQVTM, CDR2 ANQGSEA. The CDR3: CSAGGTLNGYTF. The CDR3 nucleotides are TGCAGCGCAGGGGGCACGTTAAATGGCTACACCTTC.

This chain connects TRBV5-6 to TRBJ2-1; 10 bases are a match to TRBD2. CDR3 length: 15 amino acids. With 3 bases clipped from V and 4 bases from J, the junction kept 4 bases outside the gene matches. Germline CDR1 and CDR2: SGHDT and YYEEEE. The CDR3 nucleotides read TGTGCCAGCAGCTCGGGACTAGCGAGTTACAATGAGCAGTTCTTC. Its protein product is CASSSGLASYNEQFF.

The rearrangement uses TRBV28 and TRBJ2-2, with D perhaps TRBD1 (6 bases). Germline-derived CDR1 and CDR2 are MDHEN and SYDVKM. The CDR3 is 15 amino acids. V lost 2 bases to trimming and J lost 9 bases, with 16 bases between them. The CDR3 protein is CASSLGPAGARELFF. As DNA, the CDR3 is TGTGCCAGCAGTTTAGGTCCCGCAGGGGCGAGGGAGCTGTTTTTT.

V and J are TRBV2 and TRBJ2-1; 7 nucleotides align to TRBD2. CDR3 size: 14 residues. Trimming at V came to 7 bases and at J to 2 bases, leaving 5 bases not matched to a gene. The germline gives CDR1 SNHLY, CDR2 FYNNEI. The CDR3 DNA sequence: TGTGCCAGCACCCGCGGGAGTCCCTACAATGAGCAGTTCTTC. Translation: CASTRGSPYNEQFF. The whole variable domain, filled in from reference TRBV2 and TRBJ2-1, reads EPEVTQTPSHQVTQMGQEVILRCVPISNHLYFYWYRQILGQKVEFLVSFYNNEISEKSEIFDDQFSVERPDGSNFTLKIRSTKLEDSAMYFCASTRGSPYNEQFFGPGTRLTVL.

In regard to this clone: This specimen includes other DNA sequences encoding the same CDR3. The genes are TRBV18 and TRBJ2-7, with TRBD1 matching 8 bases. Germline CDR1 and CDR2: KGHSH and LQKENI. The CDR3 consists of 15 residues. Trimming removed 2 bases from V and 2 bases from J; junction bases left unmatched: 5. This CDR3 is CASSPGQGGTYEQYF. The CDR3 DNA reads TGTGCCAGCTCACCAGGACAGGGCGGAACCTACGAGCAGTACTTC.